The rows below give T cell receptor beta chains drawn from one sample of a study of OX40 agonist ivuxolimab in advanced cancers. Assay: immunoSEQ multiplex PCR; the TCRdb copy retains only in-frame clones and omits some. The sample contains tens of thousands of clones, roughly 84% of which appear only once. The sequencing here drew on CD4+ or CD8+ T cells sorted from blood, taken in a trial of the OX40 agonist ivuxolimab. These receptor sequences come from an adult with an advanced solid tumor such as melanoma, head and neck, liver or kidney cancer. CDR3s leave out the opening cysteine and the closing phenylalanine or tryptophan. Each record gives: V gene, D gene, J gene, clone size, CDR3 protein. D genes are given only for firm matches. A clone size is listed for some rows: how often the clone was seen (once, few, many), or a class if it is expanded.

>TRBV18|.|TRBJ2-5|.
ASSPGGKQETQY
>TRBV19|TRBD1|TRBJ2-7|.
ASSFGTGGRNEQY
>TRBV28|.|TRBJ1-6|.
ASIATGQYSPLH
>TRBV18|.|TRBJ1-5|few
ASSPSQGLQPQH
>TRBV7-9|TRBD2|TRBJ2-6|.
ASSAGLGDPGGANVLT
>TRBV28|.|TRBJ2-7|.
ASTTRVGRGGSYEQY
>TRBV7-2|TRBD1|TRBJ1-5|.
ASSPRTGSINQPQH
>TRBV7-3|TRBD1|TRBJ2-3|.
ASSTGQGVLTDTQY
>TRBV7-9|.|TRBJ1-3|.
ASSFESSLSGNTIY
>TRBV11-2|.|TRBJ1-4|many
ASSLPGKTEKLF
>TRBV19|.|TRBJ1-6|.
ASSSRQSSYNSPLH
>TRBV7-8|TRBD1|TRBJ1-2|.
ASSLGQGYGYT
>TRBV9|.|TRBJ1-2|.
ASSVTGYYGYT
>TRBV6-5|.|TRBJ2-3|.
ASSYQGGADTQY